Listed here is a single TCR beta chain. PCR used 60 Vbeta primers and 13 Jbeta primers. Some clones are missing from TCRdb's copy, which holds only in-frame ones; the method was immunoSEQ multiplex PCR. The data contain more than 95,000 clones, under 85% of them singletons. The CDR3 runs 15 residues. The germline V gene has CDR1 SGDLS and CDR2 YYNGEE. Trimming pared 0 bases from V and 0 bases from J, leaving 7 bases between. The source of the sample is a study of cytomegalovirus exposure and HLA in healthy donors. On the study more broadly: There were 70 million to 95 million unique TCRs (from HLA-typed donors) in an early data release.

The V call is TRBV9, the J call TRBJ1-3; D uncertain. This TCR was recovered from a woman in her thirties or forties in good health and CMV-seropositive. Specimen: PBMCs. The DNA of the CDR3 is TGTGCCAGCAGCGTAGATCCAGACTCTGGAAACACCATATATTTT. This translates into CASSVDPDSGNTIYF.